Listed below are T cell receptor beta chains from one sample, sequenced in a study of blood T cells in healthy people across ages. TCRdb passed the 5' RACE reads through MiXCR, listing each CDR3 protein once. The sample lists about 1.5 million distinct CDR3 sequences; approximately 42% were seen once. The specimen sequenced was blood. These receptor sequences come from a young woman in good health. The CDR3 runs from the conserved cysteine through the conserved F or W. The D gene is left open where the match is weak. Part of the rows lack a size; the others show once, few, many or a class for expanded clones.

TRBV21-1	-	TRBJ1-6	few	CASSNRSSYNSPLHF	TGTGCCAGCAGCAACAGGAGCTCCTATAATTCACCCCTCCACTTT
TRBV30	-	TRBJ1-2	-	CAWRVQAPTYGYTF	TGTGCCTGGAGGGTACAGGCTCCCACCTATGGCTACACCTTC
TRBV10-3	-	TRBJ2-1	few	CAISSSERGRNEQFF	TGTGCCATCAGCTCTTCGGAAAGAGGGCGGAATGAGCAGTTCTTC
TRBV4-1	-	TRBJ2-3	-	CASSQEGRGTDTQYF	TGCGCCAGCAGCCAAGAGGGAAGGGGAACAGATACGCAGTATTTT
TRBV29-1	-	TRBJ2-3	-	CSVVQTDTQYF	TGCAGCGTTGTCCAGACAGATACGCAGTATTTT
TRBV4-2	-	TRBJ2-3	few	CASSQVGDRTDTQYF	TGTGCCAGCAGCCAAGTGGGGGATCGCACAGATACGCAGTATTTT
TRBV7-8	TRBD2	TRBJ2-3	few	CASSLDRGRATDTQYF	TGTGCCAGCAGCTTAGATCGCGGGAGGGCCACAGATACGCAGTATTTT
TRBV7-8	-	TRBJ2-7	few	CASSLVPGVGLYEQYF	TGTGCCAGCAGCTTAGTTCCGGGAGTAGGGTTGTACGAGCAGTACTTC
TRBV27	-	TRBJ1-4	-	CASKDWGRGDEKLFF	TGTGCCAGCAAGGATTGGGGCAGGGGAGATGAAAAACTGTTTTTT
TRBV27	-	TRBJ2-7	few	CASRRRGAAYEQYF	TGTGCCAGCCGCAGGAGGGGGGCTGCCTACGAGCAGTACTTC
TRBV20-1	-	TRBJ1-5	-	CSARDRLGNQPQHF	TGCAGTGCTAGAGATCGACTGGGAAATCAGCCCCAGCATTTT
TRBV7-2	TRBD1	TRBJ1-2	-	CASSSTGNHGYTF	TGTGCCAGCAGCTCGACAGGGAATCATGGCTACACCTTC
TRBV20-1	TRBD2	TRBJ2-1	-	CSARASTSGEQFF	TGCAGTGCTAGAGCCTCGACTAGCGGTGAGCAGTTCTTC
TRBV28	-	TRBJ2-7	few	CASSLPLSYEQYF	TGTGCCAGCAGCCTCCCCCTCTCCTACGAGCAGTACTTC
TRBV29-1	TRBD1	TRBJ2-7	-	CSVGTGYREQYF	TGCAGCGTTGGGACAGGGTATCGCGAGCAGTACTTC
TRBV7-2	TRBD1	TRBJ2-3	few	CASSPRTGDADTQYF	TGTGCCAGCAGCCCTCGGACAGGGGACGCAGATACGCAGTATTTT
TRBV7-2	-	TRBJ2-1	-	CASSPPGRAGINEQFF	TGTGCCAGCAGCCCACCGGGACGAGCGGGCATCAATGAGCAGTTCTTC
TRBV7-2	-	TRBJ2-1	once	CASSPRGNQYNEQFF	TGTGCCAGCAGCCCCAGGGGCAACCAATACAATGAGCAGTTCTTC
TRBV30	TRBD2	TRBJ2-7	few	CAWDHGGATYEQYF	TGTGCCTGGGATCACGGGGGGGCCACCTACGAGCAGTACTTC
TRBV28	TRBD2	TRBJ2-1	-	CATDVAGVGNEQFF	TGTGCCACCGATGTAGCGGGAGTAGGTAACGAGCAGTTCTTC
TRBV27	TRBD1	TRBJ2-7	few	CASSPTTGYGQYF	TGTGCCAGCAGTCCCACGACAGGGTATGGGCAGTACTTC
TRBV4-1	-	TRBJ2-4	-	CASSLWTIAKNIQYF	TGCGCCAGCAGCCTTTGGACCATAGCCAAAAACATTCAGTACTTC
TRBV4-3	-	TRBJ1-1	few	CASSQDDLNTEAFF	TGCGCCAGCAGCCAAGATGACCTGAACACTGAAGCTTTCTTT
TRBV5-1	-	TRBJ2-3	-	CASSWLRADTQYF	TGCGCCAGCAGCTGGCTGAGGGCAGATACGCAGTATTTT
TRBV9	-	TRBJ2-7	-	CASSASGSNIYEQYF	TGTGCCAGCAGCGCGAGCGGTTCTAATATCTACGAGCAGTACTTC
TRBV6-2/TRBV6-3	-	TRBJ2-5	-	CACSFYQETQYF	TGTGCCTGCAGTTTTTACCAAGAGACCCAGTACTTC
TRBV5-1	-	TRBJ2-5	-	CASSPSIFQYF	TGCGCCAGCAGCCCTAGCATCTTCCAGTACTTC
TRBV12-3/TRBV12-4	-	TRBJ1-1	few	CASTLQVNTEAFF	TGTGCCAGCACCCTCCAGGTGAACACTGAAGCTTTCTTT
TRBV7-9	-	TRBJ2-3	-	CASSLVLRGVSDTQYF	TGTGCCAGCAGCTTAGTTCTACGGGGCGTCTCGGATACGCAGTATTTT
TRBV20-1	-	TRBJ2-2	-	CSARDGRTGNTGELFF	TGCAGTGCTAGAGATGGTCGGACGGGGAACACCGGGGAGCTGTTTTTT
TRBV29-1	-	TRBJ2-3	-	CSVPSEGGTDTQYF	TGCAGCGTCCCCAGTGAGGGAGGAACAGATACGCAGTATTTT
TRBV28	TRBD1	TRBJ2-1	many	CASSTPGQVYNEQFF	TGTGCCAGCAGTACCCCGGGACAGGTCTACAATGAGCAGTTCTTC
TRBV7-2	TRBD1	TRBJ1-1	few	CASRPRGRPTEAFF	TGTGCCAGTCGACCAAGGGGGCGACCCACTGAAGCTTTCTTT
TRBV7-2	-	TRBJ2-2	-	CASRTNPGASTGELFF	TGTGCCAGCAGAACCAACCCGGGGGCAAGCACCGGGGAGCTGTTTTTT
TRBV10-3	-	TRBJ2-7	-	CAIMSGEDNEQYF	TGTGCCATCATGTCAGGAGAAGACAATGAGCAGTACTTC
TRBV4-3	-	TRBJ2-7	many	CASSQGGRNYEQYF	TGCGCCAGCAGCCAAGGGGGGAGAAACTACGAGCAGTACTTC
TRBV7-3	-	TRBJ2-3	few	CASSLRQSPDTQYF	TGTGCCAGCAGCTTAAGACAGTCCCCAGATACGCAGTATTTT